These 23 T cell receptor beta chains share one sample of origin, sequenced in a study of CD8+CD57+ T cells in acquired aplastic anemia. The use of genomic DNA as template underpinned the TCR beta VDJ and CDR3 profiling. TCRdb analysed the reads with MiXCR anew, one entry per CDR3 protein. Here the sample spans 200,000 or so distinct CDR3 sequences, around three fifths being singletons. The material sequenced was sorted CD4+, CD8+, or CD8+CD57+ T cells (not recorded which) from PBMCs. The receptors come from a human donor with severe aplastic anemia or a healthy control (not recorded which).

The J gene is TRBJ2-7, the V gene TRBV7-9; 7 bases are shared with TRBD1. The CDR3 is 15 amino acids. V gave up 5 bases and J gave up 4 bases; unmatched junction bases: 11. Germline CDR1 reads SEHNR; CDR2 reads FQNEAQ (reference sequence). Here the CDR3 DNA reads TGTGCCAGCAGCGCACCACAGGGGTCTGGGTACGAGCAGTACTTC. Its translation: CASSAPQGSGYEQYF.

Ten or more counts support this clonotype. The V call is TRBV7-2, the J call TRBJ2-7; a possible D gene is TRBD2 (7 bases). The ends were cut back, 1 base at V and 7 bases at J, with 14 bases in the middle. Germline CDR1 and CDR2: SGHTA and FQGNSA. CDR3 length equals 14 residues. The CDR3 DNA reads TGTGCCAGCAGCTTAGTAGGGGGGGCATCTGAGCAGTACTTC. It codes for CASSLVGGASEQYF.

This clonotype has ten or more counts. The CDR3, as DNA: TGTGCCAGCAGCTTAGCTTACGGGACTAGCGATCAAGAGACCCAGTACTTC. This translates into CASSLAYGTSDQETQYF. The chain recombines TRBV13 with TRBJ2-5; 10 positions agree with TRBD2. The CDR3 totals 17 residues. Germline CDR1 PRHDT, CDR2 FYEKMQ (reference sequence). Germline trimming cut 1 base from V and 2 bases from J; bases unmatched to any gene: 7.

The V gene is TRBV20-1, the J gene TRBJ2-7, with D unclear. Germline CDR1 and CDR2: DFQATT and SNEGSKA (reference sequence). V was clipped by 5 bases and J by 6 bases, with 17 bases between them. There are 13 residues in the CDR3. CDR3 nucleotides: TGCAGTGCTCCACGGTCCACGACGGGCGAGCAGTACTTC. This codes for CSAPRSTTGEQYF.

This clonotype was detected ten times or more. As DNA, the CDR3 is TGTGCCAGCAGCGCCTCGGGGGATTACAATGAGCAGTTCTTC. Its translation is CASSASGDYNEQFF. The rearrangement joins TRBV9 to TRBJ2-1; weak D call: TRBD2 (6 bases). V was clipped by 3 bases and J by 4 bases, with 11 bases between them. This CDR3 is 14 amino acids long. Germline V gene lookup returns CDR1 SGDLS and CDR2 YYNGEE.

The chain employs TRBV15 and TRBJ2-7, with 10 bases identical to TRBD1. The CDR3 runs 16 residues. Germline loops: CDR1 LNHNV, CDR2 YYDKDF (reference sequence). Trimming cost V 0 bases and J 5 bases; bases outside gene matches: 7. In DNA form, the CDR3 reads TGTGCCACCAGCAGAGATTTGACAGGGGGCCTCAACGAGCAGTACTTC. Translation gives CATSRDLTGGLNEQYF.

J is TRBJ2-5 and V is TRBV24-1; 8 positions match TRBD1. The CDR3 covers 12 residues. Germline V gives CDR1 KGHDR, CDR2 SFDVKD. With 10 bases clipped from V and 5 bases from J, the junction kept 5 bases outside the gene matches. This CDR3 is CATQGAGETQYF. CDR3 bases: TGTGCCACGCAGGGGGCCGGGGAGACCCAGTACTTC.

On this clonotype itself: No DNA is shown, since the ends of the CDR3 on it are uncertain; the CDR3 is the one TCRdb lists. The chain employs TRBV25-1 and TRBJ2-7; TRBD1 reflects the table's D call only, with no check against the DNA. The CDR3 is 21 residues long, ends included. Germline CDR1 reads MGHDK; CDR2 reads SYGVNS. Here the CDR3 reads CASSIYLCSVWGTGVSYEQYF.

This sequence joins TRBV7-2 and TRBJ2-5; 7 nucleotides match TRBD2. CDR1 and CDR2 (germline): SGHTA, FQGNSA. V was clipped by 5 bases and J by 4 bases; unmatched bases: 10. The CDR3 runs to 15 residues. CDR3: CASSAQPGEGETQYF. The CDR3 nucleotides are TGTGCCAGCAGCGCCCAACCCGGGGAGGGAGAGACCCAGTACTTC.

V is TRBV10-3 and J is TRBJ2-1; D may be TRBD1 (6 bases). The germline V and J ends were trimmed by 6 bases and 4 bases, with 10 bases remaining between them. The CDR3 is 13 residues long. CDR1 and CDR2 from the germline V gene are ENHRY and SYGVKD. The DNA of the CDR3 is TGTGCCATCAGGGAGCAGGGGTACAATGAGCAGTTCTTC. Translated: CAIREQGYNEQFF.

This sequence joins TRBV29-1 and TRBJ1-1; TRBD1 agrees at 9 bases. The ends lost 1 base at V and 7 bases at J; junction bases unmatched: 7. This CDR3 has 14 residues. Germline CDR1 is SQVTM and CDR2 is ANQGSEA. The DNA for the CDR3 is TGCAGCGTTGAAGGGGGGACAGGGATTAATGAAGCTTTCTTT. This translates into CSVEGGTGINEAFF. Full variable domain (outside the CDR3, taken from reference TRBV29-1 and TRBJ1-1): SAVISQKPSRDICQRGTSLTIQCQVDSQVTMMFWYRQQPGQSLTLIATANQGSEATYESGFVIDKFPISRPNLTFSTLTVSNMSPEDSSIYLCSVEGGTGINEAFFGQGTRLTVV.

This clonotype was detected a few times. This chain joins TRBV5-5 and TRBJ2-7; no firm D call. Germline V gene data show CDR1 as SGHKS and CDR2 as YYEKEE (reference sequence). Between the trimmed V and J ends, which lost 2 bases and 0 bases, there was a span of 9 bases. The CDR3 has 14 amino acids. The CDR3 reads CASSLTPSSYEQYF. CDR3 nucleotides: TGTGCCAGCAGCTTAACACCAAGCTCCTACGAGCAGTACTTC.

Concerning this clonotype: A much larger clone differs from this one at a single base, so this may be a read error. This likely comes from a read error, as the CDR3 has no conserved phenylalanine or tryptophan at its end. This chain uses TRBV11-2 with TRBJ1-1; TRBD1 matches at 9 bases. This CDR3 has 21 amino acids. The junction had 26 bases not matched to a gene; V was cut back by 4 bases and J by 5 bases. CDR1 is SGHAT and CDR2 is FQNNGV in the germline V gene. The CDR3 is CASSSSMGDRDRVLRWTEAFL. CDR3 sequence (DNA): TGTGCCAGCAGCTCGTCGATGGGAGACCGGGACAGGGTGTTGAGATGGACTGAAGCTTTCCTT.

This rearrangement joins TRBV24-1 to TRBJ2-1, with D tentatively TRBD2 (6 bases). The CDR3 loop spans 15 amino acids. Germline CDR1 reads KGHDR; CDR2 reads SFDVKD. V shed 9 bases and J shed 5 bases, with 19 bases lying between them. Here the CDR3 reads CATGDSGTGNNEQFF. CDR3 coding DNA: TGTGCCACCGGAGATTCCGGGACTGGAAACAATGAGCAGTTCTTC.

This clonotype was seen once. The CDR3 DNA sequence: TGCGCCAGCAGCGCCCAAGGCCCGGGACAGTTCTACGAGCAGTACTTC. Translated: CASSAQGPGQFYEQYF. V is TRBV4-3 and J is TRBJ2-7; 7 positions agree with TRBD1. Germline values: CDR1 LGHNA, CDR2 YSLEER. V lost 5 bases and J lost 3; bases outside the gene matches: 13. The CDR3 is 16 residues long.

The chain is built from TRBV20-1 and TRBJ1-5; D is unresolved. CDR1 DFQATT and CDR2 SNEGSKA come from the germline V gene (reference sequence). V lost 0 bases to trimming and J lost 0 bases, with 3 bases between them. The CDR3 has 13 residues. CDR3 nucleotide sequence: TGCAGTGCTAGAGATTATAGCAATCAGCCCCAGCATTTT. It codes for CSARDYSNQPQHF.

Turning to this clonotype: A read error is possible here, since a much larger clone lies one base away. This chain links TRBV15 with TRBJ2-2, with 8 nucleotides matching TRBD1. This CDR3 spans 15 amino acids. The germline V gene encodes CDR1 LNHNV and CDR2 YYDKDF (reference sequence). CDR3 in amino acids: CATTGQGEGTGGLFF. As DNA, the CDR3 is TGTGCCACCACCGGACAGGGTGAGGGGACCGGGGGGCTGTTTTTT.

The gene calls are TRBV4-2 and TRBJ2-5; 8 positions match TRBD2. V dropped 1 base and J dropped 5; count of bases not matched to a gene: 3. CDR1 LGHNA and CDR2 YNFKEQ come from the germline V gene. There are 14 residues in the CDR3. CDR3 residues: CASSQVGGVETQYF. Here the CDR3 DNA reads TGTGCCAGCAGCCAAGTCGGGGGGGTGGAGACCCAGTACTTC.

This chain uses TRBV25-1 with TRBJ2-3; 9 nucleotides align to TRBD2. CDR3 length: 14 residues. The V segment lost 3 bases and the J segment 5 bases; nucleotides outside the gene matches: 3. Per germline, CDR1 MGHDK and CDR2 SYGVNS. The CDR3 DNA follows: TGTGCCAGCAGTGATAGCGGGAGAGGAGATACGCAGTATTTT. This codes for CASSDSGRGDTQYF.

CDR3 nucleotide sequence: TGTGCCAGCAGCCCGACACCGCGGGACACCGGGGAGCTGTTTTTT. Translated, it gives CASSPTPRDTGELFF. The chain carries TRBV7-9 and TRBJ2-2, with TRBD2 as a possible D gene (5 bases). CDR1 and CDR2 from the germline V gene are SEHNR and FQNEAQ (reference sequence). The ends were cut back, 5 bases at V and 3 bases at J, with 13 bases in the middle. This CDR3 is 15 amino acids long.

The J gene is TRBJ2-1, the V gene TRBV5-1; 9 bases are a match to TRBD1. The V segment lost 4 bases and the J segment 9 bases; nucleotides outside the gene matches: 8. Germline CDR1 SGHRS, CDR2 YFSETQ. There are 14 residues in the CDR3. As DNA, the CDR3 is TGCGCCAGCAGCGTAGGACAGGGGAGATCTGAGCAGTTCTTC. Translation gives CASSVGQGRSEQFF.

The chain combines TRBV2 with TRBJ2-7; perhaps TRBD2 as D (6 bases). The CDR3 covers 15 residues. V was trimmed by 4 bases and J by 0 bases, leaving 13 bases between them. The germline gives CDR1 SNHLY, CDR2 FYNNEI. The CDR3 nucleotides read TGTGCCAGCAGTGCCCCGACGGAGGGCTCCTACGAGCAGTACTTC. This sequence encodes CASSAPTEGSYEQYF.

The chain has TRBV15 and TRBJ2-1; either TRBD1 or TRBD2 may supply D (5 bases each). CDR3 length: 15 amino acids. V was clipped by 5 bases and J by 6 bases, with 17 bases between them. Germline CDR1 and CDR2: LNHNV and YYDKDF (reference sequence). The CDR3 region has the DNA TGTGCCACCAGCGACCCCGGGACCGTCTCCAATGAGCAGTTCTTC. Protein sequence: CATSDPGTVSNEQFF.